Listed below are T cell receptor beta chains from one sample, sequenced in a study of cytomegalovirus exposure and HLA in healthy donors. Assay: immunoSEQ multiplex PCR; the TCRdb copy retains only in-frame clones and omits some. The sample holds approximately 140,000 clones; approximately 80% are singletons and the top ten take approximately 0.86%. Sequencing used PBMCs. All receptors derive from a woman aged 55-70 years in good health and CMV-seronegative. Both conserved end residues are part of each CDR3. The D gene is left open where the match is weak. Size is omitted from some rows. Given values are once, few, many or a class for expanded clones.

J gene,CDR3 length,D gene,clone size,V gene,CDR3 protein,CDR3 DNA
TRBJ1-5,19,TRBD1,.,TRBV28,CASSPMWDRFTYSNQPQHF,TGTGCCAGCAGCCCTATGTGGGACAGATTCACTTATAGCAATCAGCCCCAGCATTTT
TRBJ1-5,14,.,.,TRBV6-1,CASSGGVSNQPQHF,TGTGCCAGCAGTGGAGGAGTTAGCAATCAGCCCCAGCATTTT
TRBJ1-3,16,TRBD1,.,TRBV28,CASSFADRGPGNTIYF,TGTGCCAGCAGTTTTGCGGACAGGGGGCCTGGAAACACCATATATTTT
TRBJ2-6,16,.,once,TRBV27,CASSLLTGSGANVLTF,TGTGCCAGCAGTTTGCTTACAGGATCTGGGGCCAACGTCCTGACTTTC
TRBJ2-3,14,.,few,TRBV9,CASTNRVFGDTQYF,TGTGCCAGCACCAACAGGGTGTTCGGAGATACGCAGTATTTT
TRBJ2-7,10,.,.,TRBV30,CAHGAYEQYF,TGTGCCCACGGGGCCTACGAGCAGTACTTC
TRBJ1-1,15,.,once,TRBV7-9,CASSPNDYMNTEAFF,TGTGCCAGCAGCCCCAACGATTACATGAACACTGAAGCTTTCTTT
TRBJ2-7,14,TRBD1,.,TRBV2,CASSDRDSGYEQYF,TGTGCCAGCAGTGATCGGGACAGTGGCTACGAGCAGTACTTC
TRBJ2-5,14,TRBD2,once,TRBV9,CASSGRTSGAPPHF,TGTGCCAGCAGCGGACGGACTAGCGGGGCCCCCCCCCACTTC
TRBJ2-1,15,TRBD1,few,TRBV18,CASSQIGTGGDEQFF,TGTGCCAGCTCACAAATCGGGACAGGGGGCGATGAGCAGTTCTTC
TRBJ1-3,16,.,once,TRBV5-6,CASSNPGRAPGNTIYF,TGTGCCAGCAGCAACCCGGGTCGCGCCCCTGGAAACACCATATATTTT
TRBJ2-1,13,TRBD2,.,TRBV7-9,CASSPRGGREQFF,TGTGCCAGCAGCCCTCGGGGGGGCCGTGAGCAGTTCTTC
TRBJ1-5,14,.,.,TRBV19,CASSQTASNQPQHF,TGTGCCAGTAGTCAGACAGCTAGCAATCAGCCCCAGCATTTT
TRBJ1-2,16,TRBD1,.,TRBV28,CASRGSGQGPLYGYTF,TGTGCCAGTCGGGGGTCCGGACAGGGGCCCCTCTATGGCTACACCTTC
TRBJ2-7,14,TRBD1,few,TRBV2,CASSGTGVPYEQYF,TGTGCCAGCAGCGGGACAGGGGTACCCTACGAGCAGTACTTC
TRBJ2-5,13,.,.,TRBV5-1,CASSLVWPETQYF,TGCGCCAGCAGCTTGGTTTGGCCCGAGACCCAGTACTTC
TRBJ2-1,13,TRBD2,.,TRBV10-3,CAIQAGEYNEQFF,TGTGCCATCCAAGCGGGAGAGTACAATGAGCAGTTCTTC
TRBJ1-1,12,.,.,TRBV6-5,CASSYSTGEAFF,TGTGCCAGCAGTTACTCAACGGGAGAAGCTTTCTTT
TRBJ1-1,17,.,.,TRBV7-2,CASSSPQRFSSNTEAFF,TGTGCCAGCAGCTCGCCCCAGAGGTTCAGTTCGAACACTGAAGCTTTCTTT
TRBJ2-7,16,TRBD2,.,TRBV27,CASSTRLAGLSYEQYF,TGTGCCAGCAGTACCAGACTAGCGGGGCTCTCCTACGAGCAGTACTTC
TRBJ2-1,16,TRBD2,.,TRBV10-1,CASSESLRGIGHEQFF,TGCGCCAGCAGTGAGTCGTTGCGGGGGATCGGCCATGAGCAGTTCTTC
TRBJ2-1,15,.,.,TRBV6-1,CASSEPGGKYNEQFF,TGTGCCAGCAGTGAGCCCGGGGGAAAATACAATGAGCAGTTCTTC
TRBJ1-6,14,.,.,TRBV28,CASSLVTVNSPLHF,TGTGCCAGCAGTTTGGTGACAGTAAATTCACCCCTCCACTTT
TRBJ2-7,14,TRBD1,few,TRBV7-8,CASSAPGQSYEQYF,TGTGCCAGCAGCGCGCCGGGACAGTCCTACGAGCAGTACTTC
TRBJ1-6,15,.,.,TRBV19,CASSEPQGGRSPLHF,TGTGCCAGTAGTGAACCCCAGGGAGGAAGATCACCCCTCCACTTT
TRBJ1-2,20,TRBD1,once,TRBV28,CASSLYGVGGTGGAPGGYTF,TGTGCCAGCAGTTTATACGGTGTAGGTGGGACAGGGGGCGCTCCTGGTGGCTACACCTTC
TRBJ2-2,15,.,.,TRBV28,CASSIAHLLTGELFF,TGTGCCAGCAGTATAGCCCACCTGTTGACCGGGGAGCTGTTTTTT
TRBJ2-3,15,.,.,TRBV11-2,CASSPGGGRTDTQYF,TGTGCCAGCAGCCCTGGCGGGGGCCGCACAGATACGCAGTATTTT
TRBJ2-7,14,TRBD1,.,TRBV28,CASSQSGGTYEQYF,TGTGCCAGCAGTCAATCAGGGGGTACCTACGAGCAGTACTTC
TRBJ1-1,21,.,once,TRBV12-2,CASRLYPTRPGQGVSNTEAFF,TGTGCAAGTCGCCTATATCCGACTCGACCCGGACAGGGGGTCTCGAACACTGAAGCTTTCTTT
TRBJ1-1,14,TRBD1,.,TRBV5-4,CASSLQGADTEAFF,TGTGCCAGCAGCCTGCAGGGGGCGGACACTGAAGCTTTCTTT
TRBJ1-1,14,.,.,TRBV27,CASSLRGWNTEAFF,TGTGCCAGCAGTTTAAGGGGGTGGAACACTGAAGCTTTCTTT
TRBJ1-5,15,TRBD1,few,TRBV18,CASSSGQGGEQPQHF,TGTGCCAGCTCATCGGGACAGGGAGGAGAGCAGCCCCAGCATTTT
TRBJ2-7,13,.,.,TRBV7-2,CASSLAGGNEQYF,TGTGCCAGCAGCTTAGCTGGGGGGAACGAGCAGTACTTC
TRBJ2-1,11,.,.,TRBV29-1,CSAEPGNEQFF,TGCAGCGCCGAGCCGGGGAATGAGCAGTTCTTC
TRBJ1-6,12,.,.,TRBV18,CASSPSGAPLHF,TGTGCCAGCTCACCATCGGGGGCACCCCTCCACTTT
TRBJ2-3,16,TRBD1,.,TRBV6-1,CASSGGRTGLADTQYF,TGTGCCAGCAGTGGGGGCCGGACAGGGCTGGCAGATACGCAGTATTTT
TRBJ1-6,14,.,.,TRBV5-8,CASSLDQRMGPLHF,TGTGCCAGCAGCTTGGATCAGCGGATGGGGCCCCTCCACTTT
TRBJ1-1,14,TRBD1,.,TRBV29-1,CSVGTGRGNTEAFF,TGCAGCGTTGGGACAGGGAGGGGGAACACTGAAGCTTTCTTT
TRBJ1-3,15,TRBD1,.,TRBV18,CASTGQEFSGNTIYF,TGTGCCAGCACGGGACAGGAATTCTCTGGAAACACCATATATTTT
TRBJ1-4,13,.,once,TRBV5-5,CASSGWANEKLFF,TGTGCCAGCAGCGGGTGGGCCAATGAAAAACTGTTTTTT
TRBJ2-7,14,.,.,TRBV18,CASSPRQGSHEQYF,TGTGCCAGCTCACCGAGGCAGGGGTCCCACGAGCAGTACTTC
TRBJ2-1,16,.,.,TRBV4-1,CASSGTSGVGDNEQFF,TGCGCCAGCAGCGGGACAAGCGGGGTCGGGGACAATGAGCAGTTCTTC
TRBJ1-3,18,.,.,TRBV5-6,CASSLIGLDSPAGNTIYF,TGTGCCAGCAGCTTAATCGGACTAGACAGCCCTGCTGGAAACACCATATATTTT
TRBJ2-7,15,TRBD2,.,TRBV6-1,CASSEHIAGGYEQYF,TGTGCCAGCAGTGAACATATAGCGGGAGGGTACGAGCAGTACTTC
TRBJ1-1,14,TRBD1,.,TRBV5-1,CASSGGQGASEAFF,TGCGCCAGCAGCGGAGGACAGGGGGCTAGTGAAGCTTTCTTT